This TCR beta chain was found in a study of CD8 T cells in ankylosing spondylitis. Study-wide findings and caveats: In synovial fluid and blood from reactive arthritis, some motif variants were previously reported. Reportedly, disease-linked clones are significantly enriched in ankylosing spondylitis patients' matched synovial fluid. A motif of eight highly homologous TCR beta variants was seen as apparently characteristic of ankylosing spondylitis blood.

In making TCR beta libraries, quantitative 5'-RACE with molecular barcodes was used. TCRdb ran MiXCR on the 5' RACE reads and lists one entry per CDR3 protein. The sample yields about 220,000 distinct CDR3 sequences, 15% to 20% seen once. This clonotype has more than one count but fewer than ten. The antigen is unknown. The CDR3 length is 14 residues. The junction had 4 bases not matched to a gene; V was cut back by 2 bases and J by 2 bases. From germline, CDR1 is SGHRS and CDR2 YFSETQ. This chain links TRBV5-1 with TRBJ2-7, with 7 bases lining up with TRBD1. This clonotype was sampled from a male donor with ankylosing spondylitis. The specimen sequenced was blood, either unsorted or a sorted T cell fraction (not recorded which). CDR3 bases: TGCGCCAGCAGCTTCACACAGGGGACCTACGAGCAGTACTTC. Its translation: CASSFTQGTYEQYF.